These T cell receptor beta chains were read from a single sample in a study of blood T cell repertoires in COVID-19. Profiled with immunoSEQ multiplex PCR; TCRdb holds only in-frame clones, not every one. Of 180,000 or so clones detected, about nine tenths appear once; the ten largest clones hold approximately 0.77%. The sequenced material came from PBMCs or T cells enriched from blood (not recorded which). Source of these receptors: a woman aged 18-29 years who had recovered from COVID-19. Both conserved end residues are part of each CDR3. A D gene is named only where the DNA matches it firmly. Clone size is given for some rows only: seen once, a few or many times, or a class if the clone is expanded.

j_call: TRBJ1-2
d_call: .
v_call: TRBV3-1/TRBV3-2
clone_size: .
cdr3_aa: CASKTEDSFGYTF
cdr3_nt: TGTGCCAGCAAGACCGAGGACTCTTTTGGCTACACCTTC

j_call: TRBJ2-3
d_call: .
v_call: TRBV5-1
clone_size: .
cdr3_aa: CASSLGLPPSTDTQYF
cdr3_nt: TGCGCCAGCAGCTTGGGACTTCCCCCTAGCACAGATACGCAGTATTTT

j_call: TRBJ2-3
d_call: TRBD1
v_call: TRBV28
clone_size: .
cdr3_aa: CATNRGLADTQYF
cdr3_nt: TGTGCCACAAACAGGGGGCTCGCAGATACGCAGTATTTT

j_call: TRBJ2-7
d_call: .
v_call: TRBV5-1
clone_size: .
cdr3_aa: CASSLATHYEQYF
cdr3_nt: TGCGCCAGCAGCTTGGCCACTCATTACGAGCAGTACTTC

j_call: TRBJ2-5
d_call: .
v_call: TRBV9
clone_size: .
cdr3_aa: CASSVTGGFETQYF
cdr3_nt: TGTGCCAGCAGCGTAACAGGTGGTTTTGAGACCCAGTACTTC

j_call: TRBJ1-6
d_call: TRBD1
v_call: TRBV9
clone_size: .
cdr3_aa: CASSGTGDNSPLHF
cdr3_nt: TGTGCCAGCAGCGGGACAGGGGATAATTCACCCCTCCACTTT

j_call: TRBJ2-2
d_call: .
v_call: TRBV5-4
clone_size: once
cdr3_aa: CASSSPGGTAGELFF
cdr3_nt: TGTGCCAGCAGCTCCCCTGGCGGGACGGCCGGGGAGCTGTTTTTT

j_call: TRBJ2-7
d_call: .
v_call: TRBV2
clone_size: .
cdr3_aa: CASSAGVTYEQYF
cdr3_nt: TGTGCCAGCAGTGCAGGGGTAACCTACGAGCAGTACTTC

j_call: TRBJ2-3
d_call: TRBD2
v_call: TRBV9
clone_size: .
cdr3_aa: CASSALGGRPTDTQYF
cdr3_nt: TGTGCCAGCAGCGCTCTCGGCGGGAGGCCCACAGATACGCAGTATTTT

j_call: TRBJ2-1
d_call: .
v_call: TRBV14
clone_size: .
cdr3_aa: CASSHRSHLYNEQFF
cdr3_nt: TGTGCCAGCAGCCACCGGAGCCATCTTTACAATGAGCAGTTCTTC

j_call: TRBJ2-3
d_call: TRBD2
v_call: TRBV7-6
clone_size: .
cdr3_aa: CASSLRLAGEYRTDTQYF
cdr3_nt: TGTGCCAGCAGCTTAAGGCTAGCGGGAGAGTACCGCACAGATACGCAGTATTTT

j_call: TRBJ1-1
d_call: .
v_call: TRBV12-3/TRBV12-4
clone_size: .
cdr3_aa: CASSGTQAEAFF
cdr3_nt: TGTGCCAGCAGTGGAACACAGGCTGAAGCTTTCTTT

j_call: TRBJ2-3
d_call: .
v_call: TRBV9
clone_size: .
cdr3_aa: CASSVGNSATDTQYF
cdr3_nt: TGTGCCAGCAGCGTAGGTAATAGCGCCACAGATACGCAGTATTTT

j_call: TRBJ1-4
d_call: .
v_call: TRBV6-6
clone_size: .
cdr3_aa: CASSYRGNEKLFF
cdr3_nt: TGTGCCAGCAGTTACAGGGGTAATGAAAAACTGTTTTTT

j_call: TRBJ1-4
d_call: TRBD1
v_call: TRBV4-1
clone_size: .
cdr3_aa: CASSQGDRENEKLFF
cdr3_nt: TGCGCCAGCAGCCAAGGGGACAGGGAGAATGAAAAACTGTTTTTT

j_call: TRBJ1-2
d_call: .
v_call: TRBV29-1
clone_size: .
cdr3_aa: CSVKGPGTLGGYTF
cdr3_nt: TGCAGCGTGAAGGGTCCGGGAACCCTTGGGGGCTACACCTTC

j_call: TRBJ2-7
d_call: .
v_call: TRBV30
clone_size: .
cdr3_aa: CAVSGDSYEQYF
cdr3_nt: TGTGCCGTCTCGGGAGATTCCTACGAGCAGTACTTC

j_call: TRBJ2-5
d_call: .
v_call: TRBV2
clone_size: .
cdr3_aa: CASSEVREVETQYF
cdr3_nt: TGTGCCAGCAGTGAAGTGAGGGAGGTGGAGACCCAGTACTTC

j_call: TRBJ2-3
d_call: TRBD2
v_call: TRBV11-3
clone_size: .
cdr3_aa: CASSRTSLRTDTQYF
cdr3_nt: TGTGCCAGCAGCCGGACTAGTCTACGGACAGATACGCAGTATTTT

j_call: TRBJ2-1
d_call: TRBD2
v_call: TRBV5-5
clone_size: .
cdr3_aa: CASSYQLAGGINEQFF
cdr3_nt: TGTGCCAGCAGCTATCAACTAGCGGGAGGAATCAATGAGCAGTTCTTC

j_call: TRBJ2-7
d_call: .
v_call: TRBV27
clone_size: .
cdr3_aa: CASRRQADSYEQYF
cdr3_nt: TGTGCCAGCAGACGACAGGCTGACTCCTACGAGCAGTACTTC

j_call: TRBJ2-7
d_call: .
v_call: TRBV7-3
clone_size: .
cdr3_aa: CASSPHPGTYEQYF
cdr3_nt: TGTGCCAGCAGCCCCCACCCCGGGACCTACGAGCAGTACTTC

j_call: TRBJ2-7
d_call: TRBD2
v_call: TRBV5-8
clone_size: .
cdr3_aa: CASSPVGLAGYEQYF
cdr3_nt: TGTGCCAGCAGCCCAGTCGGACTAGCGGGCTACGAGCAGTACTTC

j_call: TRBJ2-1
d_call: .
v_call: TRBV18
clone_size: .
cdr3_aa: CASSQTTNEQFF
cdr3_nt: TGTGCCAGCTCCCAGACTACGAATGAGCAGTTCTTC

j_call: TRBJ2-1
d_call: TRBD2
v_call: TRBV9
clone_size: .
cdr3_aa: CASSPSGSSYNEQFF
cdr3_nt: TGTGCCAGCAGCCCAAGCGGGAGCTCCTACAATGAGCAGTTCTTC

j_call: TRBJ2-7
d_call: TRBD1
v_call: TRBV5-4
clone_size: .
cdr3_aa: CASSFPGQTPHEQYF
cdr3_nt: TGTGCCAGCAGCTTTCCGGGACAGACCCCGCACGAGCAGTACTTC

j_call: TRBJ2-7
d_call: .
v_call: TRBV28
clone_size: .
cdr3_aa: CASSLWVINKGNYEQYF
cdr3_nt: TGTGCCAGCAGTTTATGGGTCATAAACAAGGGGAATTACGAGCAGTACTTC

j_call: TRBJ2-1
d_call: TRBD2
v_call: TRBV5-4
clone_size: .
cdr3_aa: CASTSLTSSGNEQFF
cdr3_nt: TGTGCCAGCACCTCGTTGACTAGCTCTGGGAATGAGCAGTTCTTC

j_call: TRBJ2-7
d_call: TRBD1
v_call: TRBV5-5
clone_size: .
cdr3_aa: CASSLNQGEPYEQYF
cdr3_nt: TGTGCCAGCAGCTTGAACCAGGGGGAACCCTACGAGCAGTACTTC

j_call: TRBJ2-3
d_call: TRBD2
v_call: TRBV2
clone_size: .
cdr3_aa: CASKGRDYPRNTQYF
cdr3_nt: TGTGCCAGCAAAGGCCGGGACTATCCCAGAAATACGCAGTATTTT

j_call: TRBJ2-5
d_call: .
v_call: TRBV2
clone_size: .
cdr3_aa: CASRRTGSETQYF
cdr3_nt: TGTGCCAGCAGACGAACCGGGAGTGAGACCCAGTACTTC

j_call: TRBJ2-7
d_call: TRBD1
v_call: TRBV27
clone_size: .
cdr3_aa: CASSSLFRQGATYEQYF
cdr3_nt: TGTGCCAGCAGTTCCCTCTTTAGACAGGGGGCTACCTACGAGCAGTACTTC

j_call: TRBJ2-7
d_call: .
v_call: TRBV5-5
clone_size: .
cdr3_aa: CASSLEGQHYEQYF
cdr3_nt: TGTGCCAGCAGCTTGGAGGGACAACACTACGAGCAGTACTTC

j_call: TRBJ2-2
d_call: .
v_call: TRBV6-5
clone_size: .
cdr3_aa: CASSYSRTGELFF
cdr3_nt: TGTGCCAGCAGTTACTCGCGGACCGGGGAGCTGTTTTTT

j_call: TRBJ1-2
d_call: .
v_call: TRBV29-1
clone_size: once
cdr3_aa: CSVDTIEGYTF
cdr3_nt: TGCAGCGTCGATACCATAGAAGGCTACACCTTC

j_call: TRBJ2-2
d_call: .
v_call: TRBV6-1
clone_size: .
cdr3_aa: CASSEHRPTTGELFF
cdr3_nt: TGTGCCAGCAGTGAACACAGACCAACCACCGGGGAGCTGTTTTTT

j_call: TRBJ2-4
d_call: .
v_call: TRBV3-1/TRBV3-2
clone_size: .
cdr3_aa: CASSQRGLSKNIQYF
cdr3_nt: TGTGCCAGCAGCCAAAGGGGATTGTCCAAAAACATTCAGTACTTC

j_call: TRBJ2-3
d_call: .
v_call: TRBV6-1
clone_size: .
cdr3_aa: CASSARGSTSTDTQYF
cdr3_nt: TGTGCCAGCAGTGCGAGAGGTAGTACTAGCACAGATACGCAGTATTTT

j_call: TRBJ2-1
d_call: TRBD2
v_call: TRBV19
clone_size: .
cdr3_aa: CASSLLASGRGGEQFF
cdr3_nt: TGTGCCAGTAGTCTTCTTGCTAGCGGGAGAGGTGGTGAGCAGTTCTTC

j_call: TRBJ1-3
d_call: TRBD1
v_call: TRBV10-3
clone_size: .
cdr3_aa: CAIGDRQGGYSGNTIYF
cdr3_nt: TGTGCCATCGGCGACCGGCAGGGGGGATACTCTGGAAACACCATATATTTT

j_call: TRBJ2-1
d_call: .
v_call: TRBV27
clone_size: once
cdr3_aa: CASSDGSPYNEQFF
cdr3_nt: TGTGCCAGCAGTGACGGGAGTCCCTACAATGAGCAGTTCTTC

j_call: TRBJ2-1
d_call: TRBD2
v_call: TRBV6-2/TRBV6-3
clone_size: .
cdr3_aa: CASSLTSVVDEQFF
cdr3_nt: TGTGCCAGCAGTTTGACTAGCGTAGTGGATGAGCAGTTCTTC

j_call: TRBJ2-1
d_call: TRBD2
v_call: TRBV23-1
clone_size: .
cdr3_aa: CASSPGTSGRRYNEQFF
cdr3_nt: TGCGCCAGCAGTCCGGGGACTAGCGGGAGGAGGTACAATGAGCAGTTCTTC